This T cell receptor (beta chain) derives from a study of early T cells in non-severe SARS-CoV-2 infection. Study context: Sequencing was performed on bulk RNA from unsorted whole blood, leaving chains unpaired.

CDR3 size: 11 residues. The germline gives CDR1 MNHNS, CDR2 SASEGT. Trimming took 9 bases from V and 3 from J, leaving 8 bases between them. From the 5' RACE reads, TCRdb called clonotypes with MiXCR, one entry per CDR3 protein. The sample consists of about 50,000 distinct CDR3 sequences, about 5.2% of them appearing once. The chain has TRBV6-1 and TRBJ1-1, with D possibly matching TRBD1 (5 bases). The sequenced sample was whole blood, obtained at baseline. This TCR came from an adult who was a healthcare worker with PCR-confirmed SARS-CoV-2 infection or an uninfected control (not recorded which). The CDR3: CASLRDTEAFF. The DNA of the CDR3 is TGTGCCAGTCTCAGGGACACTGAAGCTTTCTTT.